These T cell receptor beta chains were read from a single sample in a study of blood T cell repertoires in COVID-19. Method: immunoSEQ multiplex PCR; TCRdb's copy keeps in-frame clones and lacks some. The repertoire includes fewer than 350,000 clones, 75% to 85% of them detected once, and around 7.2% sits in the top ten. Specimen: peripheral blood. The receptors were gathered from a human donor in a cohort sampled during active COVID-19. The CDR3 runs from the conserved cysteine through the conserved F or W. Each record gives: V gene, CDR3 length, clone size, J gene, D gene, CDR3 DNA, CDR3 protein. The D gene is left open where the match is weak. Size is stated for part of the rows, as once, few or many counts, or as a class when the clone is expanded.

v_call: TRBV3-1/TRBV3-2
cdr3_length: 16
clone_size: few
j_call: TRBJ1-6
d_call: NA
cdr3_nt: TGTGCCAGCAGCCAAGGTACAGGGTATCGGGATTCACCCCTCCACTTT
cdr3_aa: CASSQGTGYRDSPLHF

v_call: TRBV9
cdr3_length: 16
clone_size: few
j_call: TRBJ2-3
d_call: TRBD2
cdr3_nt: TGTGCCAGCAGCGTAGGGGCGGGACTAGACGGAGATACGCAGTATTTT
cdr3_aa: CASSVGAGLDGDTQYF

v_call: TRBV3-1/TRBV3-2
cdr3_length: 14
clone_size: NA
j_call: TRBJ2-3
d_call: TRBD2
cdr3_nt: TGTGCCAGCCGTGATAGCGGGGTCTCAGATACGCAGTATTTT
cdr3_aa: CASRDSGVSDTQYF

v_call: TRBV4-2
cdr3_length: 15
clone_size: few
j_call: TRBJ2-1
d_call: NA
cdr3_nt: TGTGCCAGCAGCCAAGAAGAAGAGGAGTACAATGAGCAGTTCTTC
cdr3_aa: CASSQEEEEYNEQFF

v_call: TRBV20-1
cdr3_length: 14
clone_size: once
j_call: TRBJ2-1
d_call: TRBD2
cdr3_nt: TGCAGTGCTAGTTGGCGGGGGGGACACAATGAGCAGTTCTTC
cdr3_aa: CSASWRGGHNEQFF

v_call: TRBV2
cdr3_length: 13
clone_size: NA
j_call: TRBJ2-7
d_call: NA
cdr3_nt: TGTGCCAGCAGTGAAGCCAGTTCCTACGAGCAGTACTTC
cdr3_aa: CASSEASSYEQYF

v_call: TRBV5-1
cdr3_length: 14
clone_size: NA
j_call: TRBJ1-2
d_call: TRBD1
cdr3_nt: TGCGCCAGCAGCTGGACAGGGCCTATGGATGGCTACACCTTC
cdr3_aa: CASSWTGPMDGYTF

v_call: TRBV6-2/TRBV6-3
cdr3_length: 14
clone_size: NA
j_call: TRBJ1-2
d_call: NA
cdr3_nt: TGTGCCAGCAGTTACCTCCAGGTATCTAATGGCTACACCTTC
cdr3_aa: CASSYLQVSNGYTF

v_call: TRBV25-1
cdr3_length: 16
clone_size: NA
j_call: TRBJ1-5
d_call: TRBD1
cdr3_nt: TGTGCCAGCAGTGATTCGGACAGGCGAGGGAATCAGCCCCAGCATTTT
cdr3_aa: CASSDSDRRGNQPQHF

v_call: TRBV19
cdr3_length: 14
clone_size: NA
j_call: TRBJ1-2
d_call: TRBD1
cdr3_nt: TGTGCCAGTAGTTCCCGACAGGGGAATAGCGGCTACACCTTC
cdr3_aa: CASSSRQGNSGYTF

v_call: TRBV19
cdr3_length: 13
clone_size: NA
j_call: TRBJ1-5
d_call: NA
cdr3_nt: TGTGCCAGTAGTATCCCCTCGGGGCAGCCCCAGCATTTT
cdr3_aa: CASSIPSGQPQHF

v_call: TRBV20-1
cdr3_length: 11
clone_size: NA
j_call: TRBJ1-1
d_call: NA
cdr3_nt: TGCAGTGCTGGATGGGGGGAGAGGGCTTTCTTT
cdr3_aa: CSAGWGERAFF

v_call: TRBV30
cdr3_length: 16
clone_size: NA
j_call: TRBJ1-2
d_call: NA
cdr3_nt: TGTGCCTGGAGTCCCGGGACAATCCAACTCGATTATGGCTACACCTTC
cdr3_aa: CAWSPGTIQLDYGYTF

v_call: TRBV3-1/TRBV3-2
cdr3_length: 15
clone_size: NA
j_call: TRBJ2-3
d_call: TRBD1
cdr3_nt: TGTGCCAGCAGCCAAGATTGGCAGGGGGCAAATACGCAGTATTTT
cdr3_aa: CASSQDWQGANTQYF

v_call: TRBV6-1
cdr3_length: 16
clone_size: NA
j_call: TRBJ2-3
d_call: TRBD2
cdr3_nt: TGTGCCAGCAGTGATCGGTGGCTAGCGGGAGCAGATACGCAGTATTTT
cdr3_aa: CASSDRWLAGADTQYF

v_call: TRBV10-1
cdr3_length: 13
clone_size: NA
j_call: TRBJ2-1
d_call: NA
cdr3_nt: TGCGCCAGCAGTGCTTCGTCCTCGTATGAGCAGTTCTTC
cdr3_aa: CASSASSSYEQFF

v_call: TRBV18
cdr3_length: 14
clone_size: NA
j_call: TRBJ1-4
d_call: NA
cdr3_nt: TGTGCCAGCTCACACAGGGCAACTAATGAAAAACTGTTTTTT
cdr3_aa: CASSHRATNEKLFF

v_call: TRBV5-5
cdr3_length: 14
clone_size: NA
j_call: TRBJ1-1
d_call: NA
cdr3_nt: TGTGCCAGCAGCTTCGAGGCACCCTGGACTGAAGCTTTCTTT
cdr3_aa: CASSFEAPWTEAFF

v_call: TRBV9
cdr3_length: 15
clone_size: NA
j_call: TRBJ1-1
d_call: NA
cdr3_nt: TGTGCCAGCAGCGTAATTGGCAGGTCGAACACTGAAGCTTTCTTT
cdr3_aa: CASSVIGRSNTEAFF

v_call: TRBV24-1
cdr3_length: 13
clone_size: NA
j_call: TRBJ2-7
d_call: NA
cdr3_nt: TGTGCCACCAGTGATGAGCGGAGCTACGAGCAGTACTTC
cdr3_aa: CATSDERSYEQYF

v_call: TRBV30
cdr3_length: 11
clone_size: NA
j_call: TRBJ1-1
d_call: TRBD1
cdr3_nt: TGTGCCTGGAGTGTAGGGACAGGGTTTTTCTTT
cdr3_aa: CAWSVGTGFFF

v_call: TRBV6-5
cdr3_length: 14
clone_size: NA
j_call: TRBJ2-1
d_call: TRBD2
cdr3_nt: TGTGCCACCCAAGGTGGACTAGGGTATAATGAGCAGTTCTTC
cdr3_aa: CATQGGLGYNEQFF

v_call: TRBV7-9
cdr3_length: 12
clone_size: NA
j_call: TRBJ1-1
d_call: TRBD1
cdr3_nt: TGTGCCAGCAGGCCACAGGGGGCTGAAGCTTTCTTT
cdr3_aa: CASRPQGAEAFF

v_call: TRBV5-1
cdr3_length: 14
clone_size: NA
j_call: TRBJ2-7
d_call: NA
cdr3_nt: TGCGCCAGCAGCTTGGAGGACAGCACCTACGAGCAGTACTTC
cdr3_aa: CASSLEDSTYEQYF